The clone carrying this TCR beta chain was detected a few times. The antigen remains undetermined. TCRdb reprocessed the RT-PCR reads with MiXCR, giving one entry per CDR3 protein. Of about 540,000 distinct CDR3 sequences listed, roughly 25% are singletons. The data were obtained in a study of response to subunit inactivated influenza vaccine. Whole-study results and caveats: T cells newly recruited by each seasonal influenza vaccination are few, the authors suggested.

V gave up 6 bases and J gave up 3 bases, with 17 bases separating them. This CDR3 has 15 residues. The germline V gene has CDR1 MNHEY and CDR2 SMNVEV (reference sequence). The same sample was also used in a study of T cells expressing NK-cell markers. From that second work: The cDNA for TCR beta came from 5'RACE template switching with UMIs. In several experiments, an anti-gamma-delta TCR antibody restricted sorting to alpha-beta TCR T cells.

V usage is TRBV27 and J usage is TRBJ2-5; the D gene is possibly TRBD1 (5 bases). The sequences come from CD4+ T cells sorted from PBMCs, collected about 11 days after vaccination. The clonotype originates from a man aged 50 or older who received an inactivated influenza vaccine. This CDR3 is CASSPLGPGEETQYF. As DNA, the CDR3 is TGTGCCAGCAGCCCTTTGGGGCCAGGAGAAGAGACCCAGTACTTC.